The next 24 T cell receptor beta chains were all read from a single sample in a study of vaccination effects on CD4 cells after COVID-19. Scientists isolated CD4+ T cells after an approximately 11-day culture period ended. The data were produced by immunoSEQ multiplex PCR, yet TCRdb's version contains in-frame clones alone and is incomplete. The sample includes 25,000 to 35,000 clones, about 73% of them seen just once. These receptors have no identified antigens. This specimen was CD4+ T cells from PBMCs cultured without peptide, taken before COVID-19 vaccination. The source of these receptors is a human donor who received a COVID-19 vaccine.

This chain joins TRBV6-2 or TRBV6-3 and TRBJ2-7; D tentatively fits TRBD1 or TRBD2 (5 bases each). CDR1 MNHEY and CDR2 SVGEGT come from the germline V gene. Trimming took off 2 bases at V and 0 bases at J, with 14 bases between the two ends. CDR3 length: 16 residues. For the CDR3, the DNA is TGTGCCAGCAGTTACGGGCCGGGGCAAAGCTCCTACGAGCAGTACTTC. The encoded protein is CASSYGPGQSSYEQYF.

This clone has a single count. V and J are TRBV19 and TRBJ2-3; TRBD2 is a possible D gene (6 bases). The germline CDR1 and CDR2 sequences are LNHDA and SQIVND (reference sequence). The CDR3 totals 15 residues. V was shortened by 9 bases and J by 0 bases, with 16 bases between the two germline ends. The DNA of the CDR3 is TGTGCCAGCAGGAACGGTCGGGGGAGCACAGATACGCAGTATTTT. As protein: CASRNGRGSTDTQYF.

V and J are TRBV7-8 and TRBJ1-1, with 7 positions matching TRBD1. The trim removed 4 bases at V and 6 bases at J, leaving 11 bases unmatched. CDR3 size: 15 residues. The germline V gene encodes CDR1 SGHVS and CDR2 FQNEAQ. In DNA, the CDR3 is TGTGCCAGCAGCTCAAACCGGGACAGTCTTGCTGAAGCTTTCTTT. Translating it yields CASSSNRDSLAEAFF.

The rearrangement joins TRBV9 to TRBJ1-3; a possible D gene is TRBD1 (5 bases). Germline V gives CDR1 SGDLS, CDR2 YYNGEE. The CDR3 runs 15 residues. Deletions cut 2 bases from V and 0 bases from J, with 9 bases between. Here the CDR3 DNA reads TGTGCCAGCAGCGTTCAGGGTTCCTCTGGAAACACCATATATTTT. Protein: CASSVQGSSGNTIYF. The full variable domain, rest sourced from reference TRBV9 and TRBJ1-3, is DSGVTQTPKHLITATGQRVTLRCSPRSGDLSVYWYQQSLDQGLQFLIQYYNGEERAKGNILERFSAQQFPDLHSELNLSSLELGDSALYFCASSVQGSSGNTIYFGEGSWLTVV.

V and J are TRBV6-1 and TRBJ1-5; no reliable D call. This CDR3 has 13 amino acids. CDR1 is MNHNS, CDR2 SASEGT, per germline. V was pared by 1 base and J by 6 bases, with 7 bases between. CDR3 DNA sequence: TGTGCCAGCAGTGAAGGTTTCAGTCAGCCCCAGCATTTT. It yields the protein CASSEGFSQPQHF.

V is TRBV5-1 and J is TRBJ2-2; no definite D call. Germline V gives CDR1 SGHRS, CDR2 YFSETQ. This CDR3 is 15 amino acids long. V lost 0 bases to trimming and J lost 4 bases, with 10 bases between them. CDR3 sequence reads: CASSLEAVVTGELFF. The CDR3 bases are TGCGCCAGCAGCTTGGAGGCCGTTGTCACCGGGGAGCTGTTTTTT.

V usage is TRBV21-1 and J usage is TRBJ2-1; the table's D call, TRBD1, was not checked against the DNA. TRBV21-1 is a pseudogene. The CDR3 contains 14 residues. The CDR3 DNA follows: TGTGCCAGCAGCAAACTGACAGCTTACAATGAGCAGTTCTTC. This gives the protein CASSKLTAYNEQFF.

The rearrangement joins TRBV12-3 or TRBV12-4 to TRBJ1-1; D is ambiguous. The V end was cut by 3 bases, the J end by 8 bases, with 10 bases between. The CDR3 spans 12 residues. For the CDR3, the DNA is TGTGCCAGCAGTTTTTTCGTAATAGAAGCTTTCTTT. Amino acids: CASSFFVIEAFF.

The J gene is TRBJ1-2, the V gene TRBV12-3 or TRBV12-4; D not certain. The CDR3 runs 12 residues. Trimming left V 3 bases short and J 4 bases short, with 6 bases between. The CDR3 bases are TGTGCCAGCAGTTTTGGAGGCTATGGCTACACCTTC. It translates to CASSFGGYGYTF.

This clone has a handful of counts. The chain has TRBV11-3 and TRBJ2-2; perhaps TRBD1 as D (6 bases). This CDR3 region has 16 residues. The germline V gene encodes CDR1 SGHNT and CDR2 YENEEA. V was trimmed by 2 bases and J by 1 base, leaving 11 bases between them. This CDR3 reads CASSLFRGQNTGELFF. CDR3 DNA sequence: TGTGCCAGCAGCTTATTTCGGGGACAGAACACCGGGGAGCTGTTTTTT. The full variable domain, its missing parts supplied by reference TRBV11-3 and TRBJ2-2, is EAGVVQSPRYKIIEKKQPVAFWCNPISGHNTLYWYLQNLGQGPELLIRYENEEAVDDSQLPKDRFSAERLKGVDSTLKIQPAELGDSAVYLCASSLFRGQNTGELFFGEGSRLTVL.

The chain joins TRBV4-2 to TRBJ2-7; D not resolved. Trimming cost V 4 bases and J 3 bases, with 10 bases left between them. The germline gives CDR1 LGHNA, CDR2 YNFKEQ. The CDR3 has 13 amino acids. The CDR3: CASSPRADYEQYF. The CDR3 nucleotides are TGTGCCAGCAGCCCCCGGGCAGACTACGAGCAGTACTTC.

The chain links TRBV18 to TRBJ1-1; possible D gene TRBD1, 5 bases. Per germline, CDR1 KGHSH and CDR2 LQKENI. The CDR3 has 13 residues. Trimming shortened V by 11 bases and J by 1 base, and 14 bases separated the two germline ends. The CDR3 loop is CAGRRDQNTEAFF. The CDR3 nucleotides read TGTGCCGGCAGGAGGGACCAGAACACTGAAGCTTTCTTT.

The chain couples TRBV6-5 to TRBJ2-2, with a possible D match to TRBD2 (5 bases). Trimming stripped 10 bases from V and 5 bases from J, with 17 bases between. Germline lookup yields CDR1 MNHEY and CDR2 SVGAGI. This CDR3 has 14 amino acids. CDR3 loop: CATPPGERTGELFF. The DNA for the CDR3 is TGTGCCACCCCCCCTGGGGAGAGGACCGGGGAGCTGTTTTTT.

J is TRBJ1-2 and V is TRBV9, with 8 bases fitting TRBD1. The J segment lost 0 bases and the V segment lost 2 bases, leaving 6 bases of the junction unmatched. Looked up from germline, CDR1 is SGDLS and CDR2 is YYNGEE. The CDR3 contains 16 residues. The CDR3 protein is CASSVDRGRPNYGYTF. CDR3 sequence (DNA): TGTGCCAGCAGCGTTGACAGGGGTCGACCTAACTATGGCTACACCTTC.

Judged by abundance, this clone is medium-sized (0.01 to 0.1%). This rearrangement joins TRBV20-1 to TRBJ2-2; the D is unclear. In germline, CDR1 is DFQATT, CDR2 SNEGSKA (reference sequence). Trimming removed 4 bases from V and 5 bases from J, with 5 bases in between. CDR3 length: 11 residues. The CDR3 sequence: CSATETGELFF. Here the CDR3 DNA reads TGCAGTGCTACCGAAACCGGGGAGCTGTTTTTT.

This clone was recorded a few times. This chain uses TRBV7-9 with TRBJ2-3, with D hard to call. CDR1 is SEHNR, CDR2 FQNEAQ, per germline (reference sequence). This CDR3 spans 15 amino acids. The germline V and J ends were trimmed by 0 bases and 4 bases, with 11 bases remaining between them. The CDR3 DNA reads TGTGCCAGCAGCTTAGCGGCAGCTATCGCAGATACGCAGTATTTT. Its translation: CASSLAAAIADTQYF.

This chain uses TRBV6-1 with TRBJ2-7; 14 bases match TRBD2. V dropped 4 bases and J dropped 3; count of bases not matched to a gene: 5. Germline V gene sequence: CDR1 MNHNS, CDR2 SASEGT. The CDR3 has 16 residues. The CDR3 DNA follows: TGTGCCAGCAGTGGAGGACTAGCGGGGGGTATCTACGAGCAGTACTTC. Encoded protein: CASSGGLAGGIYEQYF.

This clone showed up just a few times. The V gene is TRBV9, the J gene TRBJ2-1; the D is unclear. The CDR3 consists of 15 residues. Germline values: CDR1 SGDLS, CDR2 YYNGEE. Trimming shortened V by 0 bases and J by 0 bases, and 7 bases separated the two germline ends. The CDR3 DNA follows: TGTGCCAGCAGCGTAGGGGCTGGCTCCTACAATGAGCAGTTCTTC. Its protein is CASSVGAGSYNEQFF.

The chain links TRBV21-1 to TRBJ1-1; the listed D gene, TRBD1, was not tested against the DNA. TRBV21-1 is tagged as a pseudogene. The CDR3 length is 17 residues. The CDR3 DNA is TGTGCCAGCAGCAAACCCTTAGGGGGCCCCGAGAACACTGAAGCTTTCTTT. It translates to CASSKPLGGPENTEAFF.

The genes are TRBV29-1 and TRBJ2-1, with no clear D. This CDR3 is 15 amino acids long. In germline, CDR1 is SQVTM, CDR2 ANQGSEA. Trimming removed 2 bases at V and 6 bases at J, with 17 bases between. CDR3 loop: CSVELHSDPLNEQFF. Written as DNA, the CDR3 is TGCAGCGTTGAACTCCACTCGGATCCTCTCAATGAGCAGTTCTTC.

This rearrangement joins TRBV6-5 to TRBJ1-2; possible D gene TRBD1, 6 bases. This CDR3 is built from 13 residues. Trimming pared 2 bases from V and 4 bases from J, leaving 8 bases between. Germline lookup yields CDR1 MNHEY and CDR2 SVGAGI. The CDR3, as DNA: TGTGCCAGCAGTTACGACAGGAGCTATGGCTACACCTTC. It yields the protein CASSYDRSYGYTF.

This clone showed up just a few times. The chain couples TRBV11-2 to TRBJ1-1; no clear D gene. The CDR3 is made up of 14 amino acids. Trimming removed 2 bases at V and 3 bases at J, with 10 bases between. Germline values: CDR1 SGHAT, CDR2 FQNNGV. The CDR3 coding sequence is TGTGCCAGCAGCTTACCGGGTGGTGACACTGAAGCTTTCTTT. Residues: CASSLPGGDTEAFF.

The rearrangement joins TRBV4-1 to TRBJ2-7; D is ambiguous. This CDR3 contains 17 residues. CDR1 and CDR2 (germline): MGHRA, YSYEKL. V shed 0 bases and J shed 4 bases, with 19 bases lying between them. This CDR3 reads CASSQDSLNWFPYEQYF. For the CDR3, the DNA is TGCGCCAGCAGCCAAGATTCACTCAATTGGTTCCCGTACGAGCAGTACTTC.

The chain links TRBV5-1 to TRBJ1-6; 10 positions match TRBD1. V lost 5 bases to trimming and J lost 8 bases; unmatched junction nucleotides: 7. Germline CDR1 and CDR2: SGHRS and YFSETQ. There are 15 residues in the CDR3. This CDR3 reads CASRPDRGKDSPLHF. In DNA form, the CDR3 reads TGCGCCAGCAGGCCGGACAGGGGGAAAGATTCACCCCTCCACTTT.